This T cell receptor (beta chain) stems from a study of low-dose radiotherapy and immunotherapy resistance in tumors. Time point in this sample: after trial treatment. Treatment given: LDRT plus nivolumab, ipilimumab, low-dose cyclophosphamide and aspirin (RACIN trial). The donors' regimen was nivolumab, ipilimumab, aspirin, low-dose cyclophosphamide and low-dose radiotherapy. TRAV and TRBV primers primed cDNA for both TCRalpha and TCRbeta. The authors amplified TCRs for roughly 20 PCR cycles with a constant-region primer and a V-primer adapter. TCRdb re-called the reads through MiXCR, storing one row per CDR3 protein. The table has under 90,000 distinct CDR3 sequences, about a sixth seen once; the top ten hold less than 1.5%. The table lists this clonotype with many counts. This TCR derives from a male donor with prostate cancer. The sequenced sample was PBMCs, obtained after low-dose radiotherapy plus immunotherapy.

CDR3 DNA sequence: TGTGCCAGCAGTGCCGGGACACCCTCTGGAAACACCATATATTTT. This codes for CASSAGTPSGNTIYF. J is TRBJ1-3 and V is TRBV28, with D possibly TRBD1 on 6 matching bases. The germline gives CDR1 MDHEN, CDR2 SYDVKM. Trimming left V 5 bases short and J 0 bases short, with 11 bases between. This CDR3 comprises 15 residues. The whole variable domain, filled in from reference TRBV28 and TRBJ1-3, reads DVKVTQSSRYLVKRTGEKVFLECVQDMDHENMFWYRQDPGLGLRLIYFSYDVKMKEKGDIPEGYSVSREKKERFSLILESASTNQTSMYLCASSAGTPSGNTIYFGEGSWLTVV.